The entry that follows covers one T cell receptor beta chain sequence. Its matching antigen is unknown. These data belong to a study of OX40 agonist ivuxolimab in advanced cancers. CDR1 is SGHDT and CDR2 is YYEEEE in the germline V gene. V was clipped by 4 bases and J by 0 bases; unmatched bases: 3. CDR3 length: 15 residues. This table comes from immunoSEQ multiplex PCR, and its TCRdb copy is limited to in-frame clones, with some not included. The sample carries roughly 14,000 clones, 82% recorded once. Regarding the study as a whole: The study observed clonal expansion of CD4+ and CD8+ blood T cells by week 6 at 0.1 to 3.0 mg/kg. Individuals who were partial responders at 0.1-3.0 mg/kg had clonal expansion that ranked among the lowest.

V usage is TRBV5-6 and J usage is TRBJ2-1; 8 bases agree with TRBD2. Specimen: CD4+ or CD8+ T cells sorted from blood, collected in a trial of the OX40 agonist ivuxolimab. This sequence was found in an adult with an advanced solid tumor such as melanoma, head and neck, liver or kidney cancer. CDR3 DNA: TGTGCCAGCAGCGATAGCGGGAACTCCTACAATGAGCAGTTCTTC. Protein product: CASSDSGNSYNEQFF.